This paragraph reports one T cell receptor (beta chain). Its antigen remains unknown. This sample stems from a study of vaccination and CD4 T cells after COVID-19. Overall study: Culture controls were given either a CEFX pool, an HIV-1 Nef pool, or no peptide. The study, taken as a whole, reports: In convalescent patients, 304 of 307 vaccine-specific clones were mono-reactive for SARS-CoV-2 spike.

The length of the CDR3 is 14 residues. V shed 4 bases and J shed 6 bases, with 12 bases lying between them. Per germline, CDR1 LGHDT and CDR2 YNNKEL (reference sequence). The sample's treatment: approximately 10-day PBMC culture with coronavirus spike peptide pools or control peptides (ViraFEST assay). Researchers used the Oncomine TCR Beta short-read assay to sequence DNA from cultured CD4+ T cells. TCRdb recomputed calls from the PCR reads with MiXCR, one row per CDR3 protein. In the table there are around 2,900 distinct CDR3 sequences, about 80% of which are singletons. The chain is built from TRBV3-1 and TRBJ2-2; D is unresolved. What was sequenced was CD4+ T cells from blood, cultured in vitro. The sequence was collected from a human donor who had recovered from COVID-19. In nucleotides, the CDR3 is TGTGCCAGCAGCCTATCTCATTCGCCCGGGGAGCTGTTTTTT. This codes for CASSLSHSPGELFF.